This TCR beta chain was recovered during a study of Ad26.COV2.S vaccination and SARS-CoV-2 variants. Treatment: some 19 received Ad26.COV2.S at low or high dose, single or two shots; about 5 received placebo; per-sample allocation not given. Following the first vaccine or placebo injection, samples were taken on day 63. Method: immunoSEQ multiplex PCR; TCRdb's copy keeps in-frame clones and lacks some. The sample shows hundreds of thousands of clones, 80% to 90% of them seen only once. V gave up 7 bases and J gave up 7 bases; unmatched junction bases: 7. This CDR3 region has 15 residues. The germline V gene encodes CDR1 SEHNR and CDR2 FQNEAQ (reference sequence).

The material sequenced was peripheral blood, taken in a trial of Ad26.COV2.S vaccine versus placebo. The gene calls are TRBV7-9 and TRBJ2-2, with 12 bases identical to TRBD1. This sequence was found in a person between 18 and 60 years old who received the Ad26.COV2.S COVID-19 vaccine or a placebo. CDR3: CASNPGTGGLGELFF. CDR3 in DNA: TGTGCCAGCAACCCCGGGACAGGGGGCCTCGGGGAGCTGTTTTTT.